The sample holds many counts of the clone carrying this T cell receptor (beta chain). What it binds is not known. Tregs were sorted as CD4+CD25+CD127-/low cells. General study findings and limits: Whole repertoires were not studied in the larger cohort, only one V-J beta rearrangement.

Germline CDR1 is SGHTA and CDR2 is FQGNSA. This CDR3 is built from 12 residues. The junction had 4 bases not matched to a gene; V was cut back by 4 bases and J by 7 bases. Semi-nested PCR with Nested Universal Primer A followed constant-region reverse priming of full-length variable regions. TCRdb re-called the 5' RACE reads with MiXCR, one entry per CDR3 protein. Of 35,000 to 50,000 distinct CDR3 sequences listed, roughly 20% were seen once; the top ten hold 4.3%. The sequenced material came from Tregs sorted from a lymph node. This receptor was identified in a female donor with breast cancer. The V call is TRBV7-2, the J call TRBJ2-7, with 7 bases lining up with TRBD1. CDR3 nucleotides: TGTGCCAGCAGCTCGACAGGGTGTGAGCAGTACTTC. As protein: CASSSTGCEQYF.